The sequence of this T cell receptor beta chain was determined in a study of post-analysis software for immune sequencing data (dated by TCRdb to between 2015 and 2016). At the level of the whole study: Recorded disease courses included relapsing-remitting, secondary progressive and progressive-relapsing multiple sclerosis, with some patients lacking subtype annotation. The patient repertoires were compared against some twelve previously published healthy control repertoires obtained from donors aged about 6 to 27 years. A subset of samples was prepared in parallel using single-end sample barcoding, then pooled and co-amplified after Illumina adapter ligation. What the work shows at the level of the full study, not this receptor alone: Roughly 5 TRBV segments, including TRBV5-6, TRBV5-1 and TRBV20-1, were significantly more frequent in patients than controls. When samples were clustered directly using the F measure, samples prepared in the same batch co-clustered strongly, which prompted a batch-effect correction. The multiple sclerosis patient group was slightly younger than the control group. Multiple sclerosis patients had significantly lower normalized Chao1 diversity than controls, a result that suggests substantial peripheral T-cell clonal expansion.

Reading the label with the study, this specimen's time point is: second blood draw from one MS patient after hematopoietic stem cell transplantation. To demonstrate the VDJtools post-analysis software, TCR beta repertoires were profiled from the peripheral blood of 10 to 15 young patients with multiple sclerosis. The multiple sclerosis patients were children and adolescents between roughly 6 and 16 years of age. V loses 5 bases, J loses 2 bases, and the germline ends lie 13 bases apart. The germline V gene (reference sequence) supplies CDR1 MNHNY and CDR2 SVGAGI. There are 14 amino acids in the CDR3, from cysteine to phenylalanine inclusive. This entry keeps only the CDR3 DNA: 42 bases, framed from base 1. Receptor libraries were prepared by PCR. The data were produced on an Illumina HiSeq 2500. Unique molecular identifiers were incorporated into TCR beta cDNA libraries to reduce PCR and sequencing biases. Every 1 to 10 million input T cells yielded some 500,000 cDNA molecules, meaning each molecule approximated one T cell. Patient libraries were prepared and sequenced with the same protocol used for the earlier healthy control dataset. Within a given batch, samples were prepared together, multiplexed and sequenced on the same HiSeq lane. Concerning the study's data processing: MIGEC handled the raw barcoded reads, throwing out single-read molecular identifier groups before consensus assembly and CDR3 extraction. Clonotype tables were post-analysed with VDJtools, and diversity was normalized by down-sampling all datasets to the smallest sample size. Repertoire overlap clustering matched CDR3 amino acid but not nucleotide sequences to correct batch-related cross-sample contamination. Clones were called with MiXCR by TCRdb after fastp trimmed the public reads at Q25, and only in-frame beta chains were retained. Records with the same CDR3 protein are collapsed into one entry carrying the most frequent genes and DNA. These V and J calls originate from TCRdb's pipeline instead of the authors' own analysis. This sample comprises 160,000 or so distinct CDR3 sequences, 35% to 40% of them detected only once. The ten largest clones represent approximately 30% of the sample.

Notes on this clonotype: Its antigen target is currently unknown. No clone much larger than this one lies a single base away; base qualities are absent.

The V and J segments used are TRBV6-6 and TRBJ2-7, and TRBD1 may be the D gene, going by 5 matching bases. The sample was blood, taken after autologous hematopoietic stem cell transplantation. This clonotype was sampled from a girl aged 5-17 years with multiple sclerosis. Donor details come from another sample of the same person, matched by shared clones. The CDR3 region has the sequence CASSRGPDTYEQYF. The DNA is TGTGCCAGCAGTAGGGGTCCGGACACCTACGAGCAGTACTTC.